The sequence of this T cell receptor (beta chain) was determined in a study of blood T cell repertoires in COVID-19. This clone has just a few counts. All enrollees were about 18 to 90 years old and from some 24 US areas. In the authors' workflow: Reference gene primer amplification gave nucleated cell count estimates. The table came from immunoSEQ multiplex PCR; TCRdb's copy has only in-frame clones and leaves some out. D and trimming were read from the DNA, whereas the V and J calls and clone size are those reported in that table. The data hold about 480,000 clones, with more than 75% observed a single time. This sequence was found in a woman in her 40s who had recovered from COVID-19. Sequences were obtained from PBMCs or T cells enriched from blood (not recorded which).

The CDR3 DNA sequence: TGCGCCAGCAGCCAAGCGACAGGATTTTATGGCTCTTGGCCCCAGCATTTT. Translating it yields CASSQATGFYGSWPQHF. V usage is TRBV4-3 and J usage is TRBJ1-5; a weak D match, TRBD1 (6 bases). Looked up from germline, CDR1 is LGHNA and CDR2 is YSLEER. The CDR3 is 17 amino acids. V shed 1 base and J shed 9 bases, with 22 bases lying between them.